A selection of T cell receptor beta chains follows, all from one sample in a study of T cells after yellow fever vaccination. TCRdb processed the 5' RACE reads anew with MiXCR; each CDR3 protein has one entry. The table lists around 350,000 distinct CDR3 sequences, under 7.5% of them singletons. The sample was PBMCs, taken 5 days after the yellow fever booster vaccination. Every receptor here comes from a man between 25 and 39 years old who received the YFV17D yellow fever vaccine. Both conserved end residues are part of each CDR3. D genes are given only for firm matches. Clone size is given for some rows only: seen once, a few or many times, or a class if the clone is expanded.

abundance	v_gene	d_gene	j_gene	CDR3nt	CDR3aa
few	TRBV5-4	TRBD2	TRBJ2-2	TGTGCCAGCAGCTTCCGACTAGCGGTGAACACCGGGGAGCTGTTTTTT	CASSFRLAVNTGELFF
.	TRBV3-1	TRBD2	TRBJ2-1	TGTGCCAGCAGCCAAACGCTCGGACTAGCGGGAGTATGGGACAATGAGCAGTTCTTC	CASSQTLGLAGVWDNEQFF
many	TRBV12-3/TRBV12-4	.	TRBJ1-2	TGTGCCACCTCATTGGGAACCGGCGATGGCTACACCTTC	CATSLGTGDGYTF
many	TRBV29-1	.	TRBJ2-2	TGCAGCGTTACGGAGACCGGGGAGCTGTTTTTT	CSVTETGELFF
few	TRBV5-5	TRBD1	TRBJ2-7	TGTGCCAGCAGCTTGGAGGACAGGGGGCGGTACGAGCAGTACTTC	CASSLEDRGRYEQYF
.	TRBV12-3/TRBV12-4	.	TRBJ2-1	TGTGCCAGCACCACAGGGAATGAGCAGTTCTTC	CASTTGNEQFF
many	TRBV27	.	TRBJ2-5	TGTGCCAGCAGCGGACCCCTTAACCCAGAGACCCAGTACTTC	CASSGPLNPETQYF
few	TRBV5-1	.	TRBJ1-5	TGCGCCAGCAGCTTGGAAGGAATTAATCAGCCCCAGCATTTT	CASSLEGINQPQHF
.	TRBV11-2	TRBD1	TRBJ1-3	TGTGCCAGCAGCTCGGGACAGGGGGTTTTGGACACCATATATTTT	CASSSGQGVLDTIYF
.	TRBV5-1	TRBD1	TRBJ2-2	TGCGCCAGCAGCTGGACAGGGGGCACCGGGGAGCTGTTTTTT	CASSWTGGTGELFF
.	TRBV7-2	TRBD1	TRBJ1-2	TGTGCCAGCAGCCCGTCCCCGGGACAGATAAACTATGGCTACACCTTC	CASSPSPGQINYGYTF
few	TRBV6-1	TRBD2	TRBJ2-3	TGTGCCAGCAGTACGGGGGGAGCGGGAGGTACAGATACGCAGTATTTT	CASSTGGAGGTDTQYF
.	TRBV20-1	.	TRBJ2-1	TGCAGTGCTAGAGATGTTACAGGCGAGCAGTTCTTC	CSARDVTGEQFF
few	TRBV15	TRBD2	TRBJ2-7	TGTGCCACCAGCAGAGGACTAGCGGGAGTCGGCGAGCAGTACTTC	CATSRGLAGVGEQYF
few	TRBV20-1	TRBD2	TRBJ2-7	TGCAGTGCTAGAAGCCTAGCGGTCACCTACGAGCAGTACTTC	CSARSLAVTYEQYF
.	TRBV29-1	TRBD1	TRBJ1-1	TGCAGCGTTGAGTTGTGGCCAGGGGGCGCGTCGGACACTGAAGCTTTCTTT	CSVELWPGGASDTEAFF
many	TRBV6-2/TRBV6-3	.	TRBJ1-2	TGTGCCAGCAGTTACTCGGGGCTTTACTATGGCTACACCTTC	CASSYSGLYYGYTF
many	TRBV29-1	.	TRBJ1-2	TGCAGCGTTGAAGAGGGGCTGAACTATGGCTACACCTTC	CSVEEGLNYGYTF
.	TRBV6-6	.	TRBJ1-2	TGTGCCAGCAGTTACTCGATTGGAGGCTACACCTTC	CASSYSIGGYTF
many	TRBV29-1	TRBD2	TRBJ2-5	TGCAGCGCTCTTTGGGACTACTCCCCAGAGACCCAGTACTTC	CSALWDYSPETQYF
many	TRBV20-1	.	TRBJ2-1	TGCGGCGGGGACCCTTCCTCGGTATCCTACAATGAGCAGTTCTTC	CGGDPSSVSYNEQFF
many	TRBV5-1	TRBD1	TRBJ2-7	TGCGCCAGCAGCTTGAGCGGGACAGGGTCCCACGAGCAGTACTTC	CASSLSGTGSHEQYF
many	TRBV20-1	TRBD2	TRBJ2-7	TGCAGTGCCCTGCGGGGGAGGGAGCAGTACTTC	CSALRGREQYF
many	TRBV29-1	TRBD2	TRBJ2-2	TGCAGCGTTGAGGGTCTAGCGGGAGAGAGCACCGGGGAGCTGTTTTTT	CSVEGLAGESTGELFF
few	TRBV18	.	TRBJ2-1	TGTGCCAGCTCACCTTGGGGAAATGAGCAGTTCTTC	CASSPWGNEQFF
many	TRBV19	TRBD2	TRBJ2-1	TGTGCCAGTAGTATAGATAGCGGGACTAGTCTGTTCTTC	CASSIDSGTSLFF
few	TRBV20-1	.	TRBJ2-6	TGCAGTGCGCGCGCTACTTGGCGCTCTGGGGCCAACGTCCTGACTTTC	CSARATWRSGANVLTF
few	TRBV5-1	TRBD2	TRBJ2-6	TGCGCCAGCAGCCCGTATACTAGCGGGAGGGCGTATGGGGCCAACGTCCTGACTTTC	CASSPYTSGRAYGANVLTF
.	TRBV3-1	.	TRBJ1-1	TGTGCCAGCAGCCAAGGTCAGCGGGGCTCTGAAGCTTTCTTT	CASSQGQRGSEAFF
.	TRBV20-1	TRBD2	TRBJ2-5	TGCAGTGCTCGGGGGTCTAGCGGGAGCCAAGAGACCCAGTACTTC	CSARGSSGSQETQYF
.	TRBV7-9	.	TRBJ1-1	TGTGCCAGCAGCTTAATCGGGATGACTGAAGCTTTCTTT	CASSLIGMTEAFF
many	TRBV24-1	.	TRBJ2-1	TGTGCCACCAGTGATACTAGTCCCTACAATGAGCAGTTCTTC	CATSDTSPYNEQFF
few	TRBV30	TRBD1	TRBJ1-6	TGTGCCTGGACCGGACAGGGATATAATTCACCCCTCCACTTT	CAWTGQGYNSPLHF
many	TRBV11-2	.	TRBJ2-7	TGTGCCAGCAGCTTAGATGAAAGGGGGTACTACGAGCAGTACTTC	CASSLDERGYYEQYF
.	TRBV25-1	TRBD2	TRBJ2-1	TGTGCCAGCAGTGAAGGGGGACTAGCGGGAACTGAGCAGTTCTTC	CASSEGGLAGTEQFF
few	TRBV19	TRBD2	TRBJ2-7	TGTGCCAGTAGTATCGATCTAGCGGAGATTGATCAGCAGTACTTC	CASSIDLAEIDQQYF
many	TRBV5-1	.	TRBJ2-4	TGCGCCAGCAGCCCGGGACCCACGGAAGACATTCAGTACTTC	CASSPGPTEDIQYF
.	TRBV5-4	TRBD1	TRBJ2-5	TGTGCCAGCAGCCCCTGGACAGGGGGCTTAGAGACCCAGTACTTC	CASSPWTGGLETQYF
few	TRBV7-2	.	TRBJ2-7	TGTGCCAGCAGCTTTTACTCCCTAGTTTACGAGCAGTACTTC	CASSFYSLVYEQYF
.	TRBV5-4	TRBD1	TRBJ1-1	TGTGCCAGCAGCTGGGAAGGGACAGGCCTAACTGAAGCTTTCTTT	CASSWEGTGLTEAFF
few	TRBV3-1	.	TRBJ1-2	TGTGCCAGCAGCCGCAAGACATCGGGCGACTTGGGAGGCTACACCTTC	CASSRKTSGDLGGYTF
many	TRBV11-2	TRBD1	TRBJ1-1	TGTGCCAGCAGCTGGGACAGAAACACTGAAGCTTTCTTT	CASSWDRNTEAFF
many	TRBV9	TRBD2	TRBJ2-1	TGTGCCAGCAGCGTAGCGGGAGGGACTAGCGGGGCCCCCCTCTACAATGAGCAGTTCTTC	CASSVAGGTSGAPLYNEQFF
few	TRBV20-1	.	TRBJ1-1	TGCAGTGCTAGAAGAATTAGGGGCATCGTGAACACTGAAGCTTTCTTT	CSARRIRGIVNTEAFF
.	TRBV5-8	.	TRBJ1-1	TGTGCCAGCAGCTCTGGGCTCCCCAGCGAAGCTTTCTTT	CASSSGLPSEAFF
.	TRBV13	.	TRBJ2-7	TGTGCCAGCAGCGGCCTCGGGCAGGGGGGCGCCTACGAGCAGTACTTC	CASSGLGQGGAYEQYF
.	TRBV14	.	TRBJ2-1	TGTGCCAGCAGCCGCCGGGACTTGGGTAACAATGAGCAGTTCTTC	CASSRRDLGNNEQFF
many	TRBV19	TRBD2	TRBJ2-7	TGTGCCAGTAGTGAACTAGCGGGGCAGTACCACGAGCAGTACTTC	CASSELAGQYHEQYF
many	TRBV7-9	TRBD2	TRBJ2-1	TGTGCCAGCAGCCACAAACTAGCGACCTACAATGAGCAGTTCTTC	CASSHKLATYNEQFF
few	TRBV6-5	.	TRBJ1-4	TGTGCCAGCAGTTACTCCTCGGCAGGGCCTCGGGAAAAACTGTTTTTT	CASSYSSAGPREKLFF
many	TRBV27	.	TRBJ2-5	TGTGCCAGCAGTCCCCTAGGGGGGCGGGAGACCCAGTACTTC	CASSPLGGRETQYF
many	TRBV10-3	.	TRBJ2-7	TGTGCCATTTCGATGGGTCAGGGTCGGGTCTACGAGCAGTACTTC	CAISMGQGRVYEQYF
many	TRBV12-3/TRBV12-4	.	TRBJ2-7	.	CASTVAAKGGYEQYF
many	TRBV5-1	TRBD2	TRBJ2-1	TGCGCCAGCAGCCCCGGGACTACCCAGAACAATGAGCAGTTCTTC	CASSPGTTQNNEQFF
.	TRBV27	TRBD2	TRBJ2-1	TGTGCCAGCAGTTTGTTACTAGCGGGAGTGCATGAGCAGTTCTTC	CASSLLLAGVHEQFF